This T cell receptor (beta chain) originates from a study of shared clonotypes between healthy human individuals. Selected positively for CCR7 and CD45RO-negative, naive CD8 cells excluded terminally differentiated effector memory CD45RA+ cells. Turning to this clone: Its antigen is not identified.

Clones were sequenced by immunoSEQ multiplex PCR, and TCRdb holds only the in-frame ones, with some missing. Of about 2 million clones in the sample, about 95% are singletons; the top ten hold under 1.5%. Study observations and caveats: Only blood was sampled; tissue repertoires likely differ.

The sequence came from a man aged 18 to 29 in good health. The sequencing sample was made of naive CD8+ T cells sorted from blood.

CDR3 bases: TGTGCCAGCAGCCGCCGTACAGATACGCAGTATTTT. It yields the protein CASSRRTDTQYF. This chain joins TRBV11-2 and TRBJ2-3, with unresolved D. The CDR3 sequence is 12 residues long. Germline V gene lookup returns CDR1 SGHAT and CDR2 FQNNGV. Trimming removed 5 bases at V and 3 bases at J, with 6 bases between.